The 21 T cell receptor beta chains below come from one sample, sequenced in a study of blood T cells in healthy people across ages. A second PCR, run for roughly 7 to 12 cycles, used a sample-barcoded 5' primer plus a J-beta primer mix. TCRdb reprocessed the 5' RACE reads with MiXCR, giving one entry per CDR3 protein. The sample has 980,000 or so distinct CDR3 sequences; about 48% are singletons. Sequencing was done on a sample of blood. The source is a man aged 25-40 years in good health.

The chain combines TRBV6-6 with TRBJ2-3; 11 bases map to TRBD2. The J segment lost 4 bases and the V segment lost 4 bases, leaving 7 bases of the junction unmatched. CDR1 and CDR2 (germline): MNHNY, SVGAGI (reference sequence). This CDR3 region has 16 residues. CDR3 amino acids: CASSFSGGANPDTQYF. DNA of the CDR3: TGTGCCAGCAGTTTTAGCGGGGGGGCCAATCCAGATACGCAGTATTTT.

In this sample, this clonotype turned up many times. The chain employs TRBV7-2 and TRBJ1-5; no definite D call. The CDR3 consists of 13 residues. Germline V gene lookup returns CDR1 SGHTA and CDR2 FQGNSA. V gave up 5 bases and J gave up 0 bases, with 5 bases separating them. The CDR3 sequence: CASSPNSNQPQHF. CDR3 bases: TGTGCCAGCAGCCCGAATAGCAATCAGCCCCAGCATTTT. Together with reference TRBV7-2 and TRBJ1-5, the CDR3 gives the full variable domain: GAGVSQSPSNKVTEKGKDVELRCDPISGHTALYWYRQSLGQGLEFLIYFQGNSAPDKSGLPSDRFSAERTGGSVSTLTIQRTQQEDSAVYLCASSPNSNQPQHFGDGTRLSIL.

This clonotype was seen a few times. J is TRBJ1-6 and V is TRBV12-3 or TRBV12-4; 8 positions match TRBD1. Trimming at V came to 7 bases and at J to 10 bases, leaving 12 bases not matched to a gene. There are 15 residues in the CDR3. CDR3 sequence reads: CASTSRGLKGSPLHF. CDR3 DNA sequence: TGTGCCAGCACCTCCAGGGGGCTAAAGGGCTCACCCCTCCACTTT.

The V call is TRBV4-3, the J call TRBJ2-7; D possibly corresponds to TRBD2 (5 bases). The CDR3 contains 13 residues. V gave up 4 bases and J gave up 4 bases, with 11 bases separating them. Germline CDR1 LGHNA, CDR2 YSLEER. The CDR3 here is CASSPGLGYEQYF. The CDR3 bases are TGCGCCAGCAGCCCCGGACTGGGGTACGAGCAGTACTTC.

This clonotype is a singleton in its sample. V gene TRBV3-1 combines with J gene TRBJ2-1; D gene ambiguous. Germline CDR1 and CDR2: LGHDT and YNNKEL (reference sequence). Trimming removed 3 bases from V and 10 bases from J, with 19 bases in between. The CDR3 has 15 residues. The CDR3 nucleotides read TGTGCCAGCAGCCAGCCCAACAGTCCCGCCTACGAGCAGTTCTTC. This sequence encodes CASSQPNSPAYEQFF.

A remark on this clonotype: Compared with germline, one end of the junction differs, possibly owing to a read error. The gene calls are TRBV4-1 and TRBJ2-3; 8 nucleotides line up with TRBD2. This CDR3 has 17 residues. Germline loops: CDR1 MGHRA, CDR2 YSYEKL. CDR3 region: CTSSQDHSRGAPDTQYF. The DNA of the CDR3 is TGCACCAGCAGCCAAGATCACTCGCGGGGGGCCCCAGATACGCAGTATTTT.

V is TRBV11-3 and J is TRBJ2-1; D may be TRBD1 (5 bases). Germline values: CDR1 SGHNT, CDR2 YENEEA. CDR3 length equals 8 residues. CDR3 sequence (DNA): TGTAACAGGTCTGAGCAGTTCTTC. It encodes CNRSEQFF.

The rearrangement links TRBV2 to TRBJ2-3, with TRBD2 identical over 11 bases. The germline gives CDR1 SNHLY, CDR2 FYNNEI. Trimming cost V 3 bases and J 4 bases; bases outside gene matches: 3. The length of the CDR3 is 15 residues. In nucleotides, the CDR3 is TGTGCCAGCAGTGAGGCTAGCGGGGGGCCAGATACGCAGTATTTT. It translates to CASSEASGGPDTQYF.

This clonotype has a single count. The rearrangement uses TRBV20-1 and TRBJ2-7, with D hard to call. The CDR3 contains 14 residues. The germline V gene encodes CDR1 DFQATT and CDR2 SNEGSKA (reference sequence). Trimming pared 3 bases from V and 4 bases from J, leaving 16 bases between. The CDR3: CSASDGSRLYEQYF. The CDR3 nucleotides read TGCAGTGCTAGCGACGGCTCGCGCCTTTACGAGCAGTACTTC.

This clonotype has only one observation. The CDR3 region is CASSYPDRDGNQPQHF. The CDR3 DNA sequence: TGTGCCAGCAGTTACCCAGACAGGGATGGCAATCAGCCCCAGCATTTT. This chain joins TRBV6-6 and TRBJ1-5, with TRBD1 matching 7 bases. CDR1 and CDR2 from the germline V gene are MNHNY and SVGAGI (reference sequence). The CDR3 is made up of 16 amino acids. V was clipped by 2 bases and J by 2 bases; unmatched bases: 6.

The rearrangement links TRBV6-5 to TRBJ2-1; D perhaps matches TRBD1 (5 bases). Trimming removed 5 bases from V and 8 bases from J, with 16 bases in between. Germline loops: CDR1 MNHEY, CDR2 SVGAGI. The CDR3 consists of 14 residues. The CDR3: CASSDAQETHEQFF. For the CDR3, the DNA is TGTGCCAGCAGTGACGCACAGGAAACCCATGAGCAGTTCTTC.

The chain couples TRBV7-2 to TRBJ1-5; no firm D call. The CDR3 is 15 residues long. Trimming stripped 1 base from V and 5 bases from J, with 12 bases between. CDR1 and CDR2 from the germline V gene are SGHTA and FQGNSA. The CDR3 DNA reads as TGTGCCAGCAGCTTAGTCGGGCAGAGGGATCAGCCCCAGCATTTT. Translating gives CASSLVGQRDQPQHF.

This chain joins TRBV7-9 and TRBJ1-5; possible D gene TRBD1, 5 bases. This CDR3 has 15 residues. V lost 5 bases, J lost 1 base, and 12 bases lay in between. Germline lookup yields CDR1 SEHNR and CDR2 FQNEAQ (reference sequence). The CDR3 DNA follows: TGTGCCAGCAGCCTTGGGGACGCAAGCAATCAGCCCCAGCATTTT. This encodes CASSLGDASNQPQHF.

The CDR3 sequence is CASSLDRRANYGYTF. The CDR3 nucleotides are TGCGCCAGCAGCTTGGACAGGAGAGCTAACTATGGCTACACCTTC. This chain links TRBV5-1 with TRBJ1-2, with a tentative D call TRBD1 (5 bases). CDR1 is SGHRS, CDR2 YFSETQ, per germline. This CDR3 comprises 15 residues. V was pared by 0 bases and J by 0 bases, with 9 bases between.

The rearrangement joins TRBV6-1 to TRBJ2-5; maybe TRBD2 (7 bases). The CDR3 covers 17 residues. CDR1 MNHNS and CDR2 SASEGT come from the germline V gene. Deletions cut 4 bases from V and 2 bases from J, with 20 bases between. In nucleotides, the CDR3 is TGTGCCAGCAGTGCGAGTTGGGGGGGCGCTTCGCAAGAGACCCAGTACTTC. It translates to CASSASWGGASQETQYF.

The V and J genes are TRBV14 and TRBJ2-1; D is uncertain. The CDR3 totals 14 residues. Trimming cost V 0 bases and J 9 bases, with 12 bases left between them. The germline V gene has CDR1 SGHDN and CDR2 FVKESK. Here the CDR3 reads CASSQESRVGEQFF. As DNA, the CDR3 is TGTGCCAGCAGCCAAGAGTCCCGGGTCGGTGAGCAGTTCTTC.

The rearrangement links TRBV4-2 to TRBJ1-6; D possibly corresponds to TRBD1 (5 bases). Germline CDR1 reads LGHNA; CDR2 reads YNFKEQ. V gave up 4 bases and J gave up 4 bases, with 17 bases separating them. The CDR3 is made up of 17 amino acids. CDR3 coding DNA: TGTGCCAGCAGCCCGTCGGGCAGGGTCGGGTATAATTCACCCCTCCACTTT. Amino acid sequence: CASSPSGRVGYNSPLHF.

V is TRBV6-5 and J is TRBJ2-5; TRBD1 might be the D (5 bases). The J call may be mistaken, given a closer DNA end match to TRBJ2-1. Germline V gene lookup returns CDR1 MNHEY and CDR2 SVGAGI. The CDR3 is 16 amino acids. For the CDR3, the DNA is TGTGCCAGCAGTCCTACACCGACAGTCAACCAAGAGACCCAGTTCTTC. This sequence encodes CASSPTPTVNQETQFF.

A word on this clonotype: One end of the junction is discordant with germline, which a read error may explain. The chain has TRBV4-2 and TRBJ2-1, with TRBD1 identical over 7 bases. The CDR3 sequence is 15 residues long. The V gene's germline CDR1 is LGHNA and CDR2 YNFKEQ. CDR3 sequence: CDSSVQQGSNNEQFF. CDR3 DNA: TGTGACAGCAGCGTCCAACAGGGGTCTAACAATGAGCAATTCTTC.

The rearrangement links TRBV5-1 to TRBJ1-1, with unresolved D. Germline CDR1 reads SGHRS; CDR2 reads YFSETQ. The CDR3 length is 15 residues. V lost 0 bases, J lost 4 bases, and 13 bases lay in between. This chain's CDR3 is CASSLAEGGSTEAFF. The CDR3 coding sequence is TGCGCCAGCAGCTTGGCGGAGGGTGGGAGCACTGAAGCTTTCTTT. Looking up the rest from reference TRBV5-1 and TRBJ1-1 gives the full variable domain: KAGVTQTPRYLIKTRGQQVTLSCSPISGHRSVSWYQQTPGQGLQFLFEYFSETQRNKGNFPGRFSGRQFSNSRSEMNVSTLELGDSALYLCASSLAEGGSTEAFFGQGTRLTVV.

The chain joins TRBV5-1 to TRBJ1-5; D gene uncertain. There are 13 residues in the CDR3. CDR1 SGHRS and CDR2 YFSETQ come from the germline V gene. V gave up 0 bases and J gave up 4 bases, with 5 bases separating them. CDR3 residues: CASSLDVNQPQHF. The CDR3 DNA sequence: TGCGCCAGCAGCTTGGACGTTAATCAGCCCCAGCATTTT.